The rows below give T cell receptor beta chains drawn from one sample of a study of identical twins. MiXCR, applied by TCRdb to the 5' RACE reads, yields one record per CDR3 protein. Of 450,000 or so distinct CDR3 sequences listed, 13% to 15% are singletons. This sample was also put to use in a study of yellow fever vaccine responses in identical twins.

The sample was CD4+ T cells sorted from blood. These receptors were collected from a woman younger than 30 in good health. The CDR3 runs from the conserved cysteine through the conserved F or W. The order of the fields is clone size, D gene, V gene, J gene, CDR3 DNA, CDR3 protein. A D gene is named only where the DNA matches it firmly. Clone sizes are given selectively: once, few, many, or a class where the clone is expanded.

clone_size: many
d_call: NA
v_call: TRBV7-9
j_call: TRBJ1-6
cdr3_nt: TGTGCCAGCAGCGCGGACAGTGACTATTCACCCCTCCACTTT
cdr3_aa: CASSADSDYSPLHF

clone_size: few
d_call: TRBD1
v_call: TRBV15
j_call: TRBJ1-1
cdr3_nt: TGTGCCACCAGCAGAGTACCGGGACAGTTGAACACTGAAGCTTTCTTT
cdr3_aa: CATSRVPGQLNTEAFF

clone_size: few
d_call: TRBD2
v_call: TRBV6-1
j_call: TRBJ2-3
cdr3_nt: TGTGCCAGCAGTGAAGCTCTAGCGGGCACAGATACGCAGTATTTT
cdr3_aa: CASSEALAGTDTQYF

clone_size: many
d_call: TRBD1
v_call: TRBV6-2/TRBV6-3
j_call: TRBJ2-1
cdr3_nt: TGTGCCAGCAAAGCGACAGGGTCCAATGAGCAGTTCTTC
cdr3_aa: CASKATGSNEQFF

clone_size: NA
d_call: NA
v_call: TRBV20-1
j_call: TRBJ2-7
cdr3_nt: TGCAGTGCTGGCGTCCCCGGGAGAACCTACGAGCAGTACTTC
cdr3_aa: CSAGVPGRTYEQYF

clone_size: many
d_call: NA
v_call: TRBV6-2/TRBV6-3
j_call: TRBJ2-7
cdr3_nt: TGTGCCAGCAGCCTAACAGCTTCCTACGAGCAGTACTTC
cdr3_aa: CASSLTASYEQYF

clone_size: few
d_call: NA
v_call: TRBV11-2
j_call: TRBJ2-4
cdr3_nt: TGTGCCAGCAGCCCCACCCTTGAGAGGGGGTCCAAAAACATTCAGTACTTC
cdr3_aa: CASSPTLERGSKNIQYF

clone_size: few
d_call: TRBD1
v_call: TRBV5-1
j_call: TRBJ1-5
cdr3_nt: TGCGCCAGCAGCTTGGCGGGGACAGAAAATCAGCCCCAGCATTTT
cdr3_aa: CASSLAGTENQPQHF

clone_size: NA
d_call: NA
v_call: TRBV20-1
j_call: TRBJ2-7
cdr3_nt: TGCAGTGCTAGACCAGGGGGTGGGGGGGCCGACGAGCAGTACTTC
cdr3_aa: CSARPGGGGADEQYF

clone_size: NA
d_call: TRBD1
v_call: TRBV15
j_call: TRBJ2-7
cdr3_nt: TGTGCCACCAGCAGGAACGGGGACAGGGCAAACGAGCAGTACTTC
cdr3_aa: CATSRNGDRANEQYF

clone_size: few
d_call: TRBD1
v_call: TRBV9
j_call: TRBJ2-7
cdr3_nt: TGTGCCAGCAGCGTAGAGGACAGGGGACCCTACGAGCAGTACTTC
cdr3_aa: CASSVEDRGPYEQYF

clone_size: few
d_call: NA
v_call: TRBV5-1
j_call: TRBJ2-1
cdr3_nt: TGCGCCAGCAGCCACGGACAGAAGTACAATGAGCAGTTCTTC
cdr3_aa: CASSHGQKYNEQFF

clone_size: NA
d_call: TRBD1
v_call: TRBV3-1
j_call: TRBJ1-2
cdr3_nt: TGTGCCAGCAGGCCACAGGGGGCTCGGGGCTACACCTTC
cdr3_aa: CASRPQGARGYTF

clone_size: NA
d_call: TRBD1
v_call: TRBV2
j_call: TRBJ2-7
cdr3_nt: TGTGCCAGCAGTACAGGGGGCTCCCCTCTCTACGAGCAGTACTTC
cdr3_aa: CASSTGGSPLYEQYF

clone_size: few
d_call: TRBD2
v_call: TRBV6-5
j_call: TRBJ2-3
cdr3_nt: TGTGCCAGCAGTTCTCTAAGCGGGAGCGCCACAGATACGCAGTATTTT
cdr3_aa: CASSSLSGSATDTQYF

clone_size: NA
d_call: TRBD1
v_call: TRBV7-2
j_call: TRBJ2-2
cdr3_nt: TGTGCCAGCAGTCGACCGGGACAGGGGCCCACCGGGGAGCTGTTTTTT
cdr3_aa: CASSRPGQGPTGELFF

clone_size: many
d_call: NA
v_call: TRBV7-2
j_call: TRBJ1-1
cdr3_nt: TGTGCCAGCAACAGAGGAGGGTACACTGAAGCTTTCTTT
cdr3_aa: CASNRGGYTEAFF

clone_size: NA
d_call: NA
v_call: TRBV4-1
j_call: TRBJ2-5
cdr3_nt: TGCGCCAGCACCCTCAGGCAGGGTGAGACCCAGTACTTC
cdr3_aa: CASTLRQGETQYF

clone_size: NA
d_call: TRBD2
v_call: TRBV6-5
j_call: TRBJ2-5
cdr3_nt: TGTGCCAGCAGTTACTCGACTAGCGGACGAGAGACCCAGTACTTC
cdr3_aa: CASSYSTSGRETQYF

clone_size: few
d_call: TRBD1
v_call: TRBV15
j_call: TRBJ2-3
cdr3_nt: TGTGCCACGACCGACAGGGCGTCAGATACGCAGTATTTT
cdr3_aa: CATTDRASDTQYF

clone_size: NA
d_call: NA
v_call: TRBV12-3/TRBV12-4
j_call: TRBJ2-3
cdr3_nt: TGTGCCAGCAGTTTAGGGGGCGGGGTGACAGATACGCAGTATTTT
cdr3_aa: CASSLGGGVTDTQYF

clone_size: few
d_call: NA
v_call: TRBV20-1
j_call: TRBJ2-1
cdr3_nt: TGCAGTGCTAGAGCCAAAGGTAGGGGAGAGAATGAGCAGTTCTTC
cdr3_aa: CSARAKGRGENEQFF

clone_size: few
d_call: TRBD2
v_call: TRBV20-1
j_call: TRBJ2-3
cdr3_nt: TGCAGTGCTGGTCTCGGACTAGCGGGAAGGGATACGCAGTATTTT
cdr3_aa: CSAGLGLAGRDTQYF

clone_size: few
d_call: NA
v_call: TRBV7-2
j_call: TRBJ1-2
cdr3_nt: TGTGCCAGCAGCCCCCAACAGGAAGCTAACTATGGCTACACCTTC
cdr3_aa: CASSPQQEANYGYTF

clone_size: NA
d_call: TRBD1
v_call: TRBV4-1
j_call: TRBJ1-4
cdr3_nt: TGCGCCAGCAGCCAAGATCCCTTTCAGCAGGGGGATGAAAAACTGTTTTTT
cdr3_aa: CASSQDPFQQGDEKLFF

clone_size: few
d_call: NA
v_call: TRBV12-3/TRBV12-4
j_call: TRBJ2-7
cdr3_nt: TGTGCCAGCAGCTTAGGGTCGACGAGGGAGCAGTACTTC
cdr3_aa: CASSLGSTREQYF

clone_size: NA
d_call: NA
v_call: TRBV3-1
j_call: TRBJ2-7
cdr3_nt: TGTGCCAGCAGCCAGAGGGCGGGGATTCGGGACGAGCAGTACTTC
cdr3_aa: CASSQRAGIRDEQYF

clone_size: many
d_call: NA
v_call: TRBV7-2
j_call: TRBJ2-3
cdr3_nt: TGTGCCAGCAGGGGTGGGAGGATTCGGGCAGATACGCAGTATTTT
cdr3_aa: CASRGGRIRADTQYF

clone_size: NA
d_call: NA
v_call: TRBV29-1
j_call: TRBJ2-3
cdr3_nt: TGCAGCGTCGAAACTATAAATACGCAGTATTTT
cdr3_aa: CSVETINTQYF

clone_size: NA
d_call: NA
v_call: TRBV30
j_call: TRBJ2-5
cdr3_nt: TGTGCCTGTGGCCTGAAGACCCAGTACTTC
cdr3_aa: CACGLKTQYF

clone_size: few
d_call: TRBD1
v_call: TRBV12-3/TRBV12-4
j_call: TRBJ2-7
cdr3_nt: TGTGCCAGCAGTTGGGACAGCTCATGGACCTACGAGCAGTACTTC
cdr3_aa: CASSWDSSWTYEQYF

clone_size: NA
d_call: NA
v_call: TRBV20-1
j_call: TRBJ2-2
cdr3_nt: TGCAGTGCTAGAGACCACCCCGGGGGTTTGGGGGAGCTGTTTTTT
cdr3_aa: CSARDHPGGLGELFF

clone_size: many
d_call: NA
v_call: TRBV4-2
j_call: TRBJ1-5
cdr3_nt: TGTGCCAGCAGCCAAGGGCAGGGCGGCAATCAGCCCCAGCATTTT
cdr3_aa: CASSQGQGGNQPQHF

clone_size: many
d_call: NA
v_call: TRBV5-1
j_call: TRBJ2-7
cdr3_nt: TGCGCCAGCAGCTTGGGCCAGATCTCCTACGAGCAGTACTTC
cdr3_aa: CASSLGQISYEQYF

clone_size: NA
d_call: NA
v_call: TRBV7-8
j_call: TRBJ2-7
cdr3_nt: TGTGCCAGCAGCTTCACGGTCGAGCAGTACTTC
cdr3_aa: CASSFTVEQYF

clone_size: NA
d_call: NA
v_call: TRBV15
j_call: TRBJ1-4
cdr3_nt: TGTGCCACCAGCAGAGATGAAGGGGAAAAACTGTTTTTT
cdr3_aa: CATSRDEGEKLFF

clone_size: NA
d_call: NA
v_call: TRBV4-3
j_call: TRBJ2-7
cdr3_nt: TGCGCCAGCAGCCAAGATCCCGGACGGGTTTACGAGCAGTACTTC
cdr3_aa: CASSQDPGRVYEQYF

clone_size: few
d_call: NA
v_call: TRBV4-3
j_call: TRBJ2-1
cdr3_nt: TGCGCCAGCAGCCCCCTCGGGCTAGCGAATGAGCAGTTCTTC
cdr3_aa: CASSPLGLANEQFF

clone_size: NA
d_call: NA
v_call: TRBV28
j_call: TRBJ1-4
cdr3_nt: TGTGCCAGCAAGGTCGGACATGAAAAACTGTTTTTT
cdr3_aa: CASKVGHEKLFF

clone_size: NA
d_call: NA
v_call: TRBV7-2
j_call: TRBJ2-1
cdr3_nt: TGTGCCAGCAGCTCTCCTTCCAATGAGCAGTTCTTC
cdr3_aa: CASSSPSNEQFF

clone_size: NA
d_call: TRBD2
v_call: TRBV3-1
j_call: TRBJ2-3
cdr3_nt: TGTGCCAGCAGCCCCAGCGGGGGGGGCACAGATACGCAGTATTTT
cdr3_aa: CASSPSGGGTDTQYF

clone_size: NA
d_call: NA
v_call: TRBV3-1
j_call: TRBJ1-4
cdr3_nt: TGTGCCTCCTACCGGACCGGAAAACTGTTTTTT
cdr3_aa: CASYRTGKLFF